This entry lists 2 T cell receptor beta chains sequenced from one sample in a study of CD8 T cells in ankylosing spondylitis. TCRdb ran MiXCR on the 5' RACE reads and lists one entry per CDR3 protein. The sample includes about 360,000 distinct CDR3 sequences, 14% to 15% seen only once; the top ten take 1.1%. What was sequenced was blood, either unsorted or a sorted T cell fraction (not recorded which). Receptors were obtained from a male donor with ankylosing spondylitis or in good health (not recorded which).

There are a few counts of this clonotype. The chain carries TRBV12-3 or TRBV12-4 and TRBJ2-5; D is undetermined. The CDR3 is made up of 15 amino acids. V lost 6 bases and J 2 bases, leaving 16 bases between the germline ends. The CDR3 spells CASRSASTVQETQYF. The CDR3 coding sequence is TGTGCCAGCAGATCGGCTTCGACGGTGCAAGAGACCCAGTACTTC.

This chain joins TRBV7-8 and TRBJ1-2; maybe TRBD1 (6 bases). Trimming shortened V by 4 bases and J by 4 bases, and 13 bases separated the two germline ends. The CDR3 length is 14 residues. Per the germline V gene, CDR1 is SGHVS and CDR2 is FQNEAQ. In nucleotides, the CDR3 is TGTGCCAGCAGCTCAGGGGTGGATGGCTATGGCTACACCTTC. Translating it yields CASSSGVDGYGYTF.